This TCR beta chain comes out of a study of T cell repertoires in cytomegalovirus infection. From germline, CDR1 is SGHVS and CDR2 FNYEAQ. There are 13 residues in the CDR3. Trimming took 8 bases from V and 4 from J; bases not matched to a gene: 7. MiXCR, run by TCRdb on the reads, gives a single entry per CDR3 protein. Among under 850,000 distinct CDR3 sequences listed, around a third were seen once. Concerning this clonotype: Its antigen is currently unknown.

The V and J genes are TRBV7-6 and TRBJ1-1; 7 bases match TRBD1. This TCR was sampled from a human donor in good health (CMV status not recorded). Some clones in this sample may be carry-over from other donors' samples. This specimen was cultured PBMCs, taken from culture after CMV antigen stimulation. The CDR3 DNA reads as TGTGCCAGCTCACAACAGGGGACCACTGAAGCTTTCTTT. It encodes CASSQQGTTEAFF.